This T cell receptor (beta chain) comes out of a study of T-cell reconstitution after alpha-beta-depleted transplantation in children. This clonotype turned up a few times. The V end lost 2 bases, the J end lost 2 bases, and 13 bases lay between the germline ends. The CDR3 covers 15 residues. Germline CDR1 and CDR2: PRHDT and FYEKMQ (reference sequence). A TCRbeta library incorporating unique molecular identifiers was prepared. TCRdb reanalysed the PCR reads using MiXCR and keeps one entry per CDR3 protein. The sample contains about 270,000 distinct CDR3 sequences, roughly 9.5% of which appear only once.

This clonotype was sampled from a human donor who donated a stem cell graft to a child with SCID. Here the sequenced sample was PBMCs from the stem cell graft donor, taken from the stem cell graft. V usage is TRBV13 and J usage is TRBJ2-7, with a possible D match to TRBD2 (6 bases). In nucleotides, the CDR3 is TGTGCCAGCAGCTTAAATGGCGGGGCGCCCTACGAGCAGTACTTC. This encodes CASSLNGGAPYEQYF.